This T cell receptor (beta chain) stems from a study of response to subunit inactivated influenza vaccine. The CDR3 is 15 amino acids. CDR1 and CDR2 from the germline V gene are LNHNV and YYDKDF (reference sequence). Trimming shortened V by 0 bases and J by 3 bases, and 12 bases separated the two germline ends. TCRdb re-called the RT-PCR reads through MiXCR, storing one row per CDR3 protein. Of fewer than 700,000 distinct CDR3 sequences listed, roughly 13% are singletons. Notes on this clonotype: What it recognizes is unknown.

The study, taken as a whole, reports: The authors proposed limited new T cell recruitment per seasonal influenza vaccination.

The TCR sequence derives from a middle-aged man who received an inactivated influenza vaccine. The sequences come from PBMCs from blood, collected around seven weeks after vaccination. This chain uses TRBV15 with TRBJ2-7; maybe TRBD2 (6 bases). In nucleotides, the CDR3 is TGTGCCACCAGCAGAGACGGGACTTCTATCTACGAGCAGTACTTC. Translated: CATSRDGTSIYEQYF.